This TCR beta chain stems from a study of T-cell reconstitution after alpha-beta-depleted transplantation in children. Regarding the study as a whole: Newly produced T cells mostly accounted for T-cell counts and diversity one year post-transplant. High day-60 TCRbeta diversity in some patients came from surviving recipient T cells and thymic progenitors.

Using unique molecular identifiers, the investigators prepared the TCRbeta library. TCRdb re-analysed the PCR reads in MiXCR, keeping a single row per CDR3 protein. Altogether 700,000 to 950,000 distinct CDR3 sequences are present, 16% being singletons, with the ten largest covering approximately 5%. A few counts support this clonotype. What it binds is unknown. Specimen: PBMCs, mostly from graft donor cells, collected 360 days after TCRalphabeta/CD19-depleted stem cell transplant. The sequence was collected from a male patient between 10 and 17 years old who had a stem cell transplant for acute lymphoblastic leukemia, so the T cells may come from the graft donor.

The CDR3 DNA is TGTGCCAGCAGCTTAGAAATCGCCGTGGATGGAAACACCATATATTTT. Protein sequence: CASSLEIAVDGNTIYF. The V and J genes are TRBV7-2 and TRBJ1-3; D gene uncertain. The CDR3 sequence is 16 residues long. The germline gives CDR1 SGHTA, CDR2 FQGNSA. Between the trimmed V and J ends, which lost 1 base and 3 bases, there was a span of 13 bases.